The 7 T cell receptor beta chains in this list originate from one sample, sequenced in a study of T cell responses to AZD1222 COVID-19 vaccine. Sequencing was performed with immunoSEQ multiplex PCR; in TCRdb, only in-frame clones are kept and a portion is missing. This table has 150,000 or so clones, around 88% appearing once. Sample: peripheral blood, taken on day 0 of AZD1222 vaccination. Every receptor here comes from an adult in good health.

This rearrangement joins TRBV9 to TRBJ2-3; TRBD2 matches 9 bases. The CDR3 is 14 residues long. The trim removed 3 bases at V and 6 bases at J, leaving 5 bases unmatched. Germline V gene sequence: CDR1 SGDLS, CDR2 YYNGEE. The CDR3 loop is CASSDSGGRDTQYF. DNA of the CDR3: TGTGCCAGCAGCGATAGCGGGGGTCGGGATACGCAGTATTTT.

The chain couples TRBV4-2 to TRBJ1-2; D is uncertain. V was cut by 4 bases and J by 4 bases, with 16 bases left in between. There are 15 residues in the CDR3. Germline CDR1 is LGHNA and CDR2 is YNFKEQ. In nucleotides, the CDR3 is TGTGCCAGCAGCCCTGCGTCGGCGGGTGTCTATGGCTACACCTTC. It specifies CASSPASAGVYGYTF.

The chain combines TRBV9 with TRBJ1-1, with a tentative D call TRBD1 (5 bases). Trimming removed 3 bases from V and 2 bases from J, with 14 bases in between. CDR1 SGDLS and CDR2 YYNGEE come from the germline V gene. This CDR3 spans 15 amino acids. The CDR3 reads CASSAGGLANTEAFF. The CDR3 nucleotides are TGTGCCAGCAGCGCGGGGGGTCTAGCCAACACTGAAGCTTTCTTT.

The chain recombines TRBV23-1 with TRBJ1-3; no clear D gene. TRBV23-1 is designated an ORF whose function remains uncertain. The CDR3 has 15 residues. V lost 0 bases and J lost 3, with 9 bases in between. CDR3 in amino acids: CASSQSPAGGNTIYF. CDR3 nucleotides: TGCGCCAGCAGTCAATCCCCGGCAGGTGGAAACACCATATATTTT.

The chain uses TRBV7-9 and TRBJ1-1, with TRBD1 as a possible D gene (5 bases). V lost 5 bases, J lost 0 bases, and 10 bases lay in between. This CDR3 comprises 14 residues. Germline V gives CDR1 SEHNR, CDR2 FQNEAQ (reference sequence). CDR3 amino acids: CASSRGGMNTEAFF. The CDR3, as DNA: TGTGCCAGCAGCCGGGGGGGAATGAACACTGAAGCTTTCTTT.

This chain uses TRBV27 with TRBJ1-2; D remains unclear. Trimming stripped 5 bases from V and 4 bases from J, with 17 bases between. The length of the CDR3 is 15 residues. The V gene's germline CDR1 is MNHEY and CDR2 SMNVEV (reference sequence). The CDR3 reads CASSISPDPLYGYTF. In nucleotides, the CDR3 is TGTGCCAGCAGTATCTCCCCGGACCCCCTCTATGGCTACACCTTC.

This clone was picked up a small number of times. V gene TRBV12-3 or TRBV12-4 combines with J gene TRBJ1-2, with D possibly matching TRBD1 (6 bases). This CDR3 contains 12 residues. The V and J ends lost 3 bases and 6 bases respectively, with 8 bases between them. DNA of the CDR3: TGTGCCAGCAGTTTCAGGGGAAATGGCTACACCTTC. Amino acids: CASSFRGNGYTF.